These 5 T cell receptor beta chains came from one sample sequenced in a study of blood T cell repertoires in COVID-19. The assay was immunoSEQ multiplex PCR, and TCRdb's table has in-frame clones only and misses some. The table records roughly 220,000 clones, around 84% of them present only once. The material sequenced was peripheral blood. Receptors were obtained from a woman aged 40 to 55 who had recovered from COVID-19.

V is TRBV6-6 and J is TRBJ2-7; D ambiguous. This CDR3 spans 13 amino acids. Germline loops: CDR1 MNHNY, CDR2 SVGAGI (reference sequence). Trimming removed 2 bases from V and 2 bases from J, with 7 bases in between. The CDR3 here is CASSYPGTYEQYF. DNA of the CDR3: TGTGCCAGCAGTTACCCAGGAACCTACGAGCAGTACTTC.

This chain joins TRBV3-1 (or the pseudogene TRBV3-2) and TRBJ2-3; tentative D call: TRBD1 (6 bases). CDR1 is LGHDT, CDR2 YNNKEL, per germline (reference sequence). CDR3 length equals 15 residues. Trimming took off 5 bases at V and 0 bases at J, with 12 bases between the two ends. CDR3: CASSKGQTSTDTQYF. The CDR3 nucleotides are TGTGCCAGCAGCAAAGGACAGACTAGCACAGATACGCAGTATTTT.

V usage is TRBV28 and J usage is TRBJ1-5; weak D call: TRBD1 (5 bases). CDR1 is MDHEN, CDR2 SYDVKM, per germline. The CDR3 is made up of 15 amino acids. Between the trimmed V and J ends, which lost 5 bases and 0 bases, there was a span of 11 bases. The chain's CDR3 is CASSAGWSSNQPQHF. The CDR3 DNA sequence: TGTGCCAGCAGTGCAGGGTGGTCTAGCAATCAGCCCCAGCATTTT.

The V call is TRBV18, the J call TRBJ2-7, with 7 positions matching TRBD2. The CDR3 has 13 residues. CDR1 KGHSH and CDR2 LQKENI come from the germline V gene. V trimming: 3 bases; J trimming: 2 bases; junction bases outside the gene matches: 1. The CDR3 coding sequence is TGTGCCAGCTCACCGCGGGAGACCTACGAGCAGTACTTC. It encodes CASSPRETYEQYF.

This clone has just a few counts. The chain links TRBV5-1 to TRBJ1-1; weak D call: TRBD1 (5 bases). The V and J ends lost 5 bases and 7 bases respectively, with 9 bases between them. The CDR3 length is 11 residues. Germline CDR1 is SGHRS and CDR2 is YFSETQ. The CDR3 region is CASSSGHEAFF. The CDR3 coding sequence is TGCGCCAGCAGTTCAGGGCATGAAGCTTTCTTT.